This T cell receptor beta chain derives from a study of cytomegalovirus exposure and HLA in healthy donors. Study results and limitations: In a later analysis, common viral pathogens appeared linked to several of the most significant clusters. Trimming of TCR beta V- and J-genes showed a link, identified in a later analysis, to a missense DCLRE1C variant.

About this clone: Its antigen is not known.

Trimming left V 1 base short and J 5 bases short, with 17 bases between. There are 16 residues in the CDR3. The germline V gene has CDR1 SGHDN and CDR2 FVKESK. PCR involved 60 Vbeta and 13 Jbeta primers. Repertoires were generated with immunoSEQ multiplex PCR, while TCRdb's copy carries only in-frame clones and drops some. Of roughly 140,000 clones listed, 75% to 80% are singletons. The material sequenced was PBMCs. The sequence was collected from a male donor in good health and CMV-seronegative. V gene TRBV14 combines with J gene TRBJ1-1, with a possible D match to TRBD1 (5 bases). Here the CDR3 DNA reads TGTGCCAGCAGCCAAGTTGGGGCAGGGCTTCGGACTGAAGCTTTCTTT. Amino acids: CASSQVGAGLRTEAFF.